One sample yielded the 25 T cell receptor beta chains listed below, sequenced in a study of graft-versus-host responses after intestinal transplantation. Profiled with immunoSEQ multiplex PCR; TCRdb holds only in-frame clones, not every one. Counted here are 40,000 or so clones, less than 90% occurring once; the ten biggest clones make up roughly 3.4%. The sample consisted of PBMCs, taken 1070 days after transplant. These receptors came from a human patient who received an intestinal transplant, so some T cells may come from the graft donor.

On this clone itself: Other nucleotide sequences from this sample produce the same CDR3. The chain has TRBV2 and TRBJ2-5; no reliable D call. Deletions cut 3 bases from V and 5 bases from J, with 4 bases between. The CDR3 covers 11 residues. Germline V gives CDR1 SNHLY, CDR2 FYNNEI. In DNA, the CDR3 is TGTGCCAGCAGTGAGGGGGAGACCCAGTACTTC. This sequence encodes CASSEGETQYF.

The chain couples TRBV1 to TRBJ2-7; no check of the table's D call, TRBD2, against the DNA was made. TRBV1 is a pseudogene segment. There are 15 residues in the CDR3. The CDR3 region is CTSSQNPGGTDEQYF. CDR3 sequence (DNA): TGCACCAGCAGCCAAAACCCCGGGGGTACGGACGAGCAGTACTTC.

The chain is built from TRBV7-8 and TRBJ2-7; D gene unclear. In germline, CDR1 is SGHVS, CDR2 FQNEAQ. The CDR3 is 14 residues long. The V gene lost 1 base and the J gene lost 3 bases, with 10 bases spanning the gap. The CDR3 DNA sequence: TGTGCCAGCAGCTTAGAGGTTGGCCTCTACGAGCAGTACTTC. Translated: CASSLEVGLYEQYF. Together with reference TRBV7-8 and TRBJ2-7, the CDR3 gives the full variable domain: GAGVSQSPRYKVAKRGQDVALRCDPISGHVSLFWYQQALGQGPEFLTYFQNEAQLDKSGLPSDRFFAERPEGSVSTLKIQRTQQEDSAVYLCASSLEVGLYEQYFGPGTRLTVT.

CDR3 protein: CASSSGQGNTGELFF. The CDR3 region has the DNA TGTGCCAGCAGTTCGGGACAGGGGAACACCGGGGAGCTGTTTTTT. The chain links TRBV28 to TRBJ2-2, with TRBD1 matching over 9 bases. V was pared by 4 bases and J by 1 base, with 1 base of the junction left unmatched. Germline CDR1 MDHEN, CDR2 SYDVKM. The CDR3 spans 15 residues.

The table lists this clone with a few counts. J is TRBJ2-3 and V is TRBV2, with 8 nucleotides matching TRBD2. The CDR3 sequence is 15 residues long. The germline gives CDR1 SNHLY, CDR2 FYNNEI. V dropped 3 bases and J dropped 4; count of bases not matched to a gene: 6. The chain's CDR3 is CASSDDGLAADTQYF. CDR3 bases: TGTGCCAGCAGTGATGATGGACTAGCCGCAGATACGCAGTATTTT.

The rearrangement links TRBV4-1 to TRBJ2-3; D remains unclear. The V gene's germline CDR1 is MGHRA and CDR2 YSYEKL. V lost 7 bases to trimming and J lost 1 base, with 12 bases between them. This CDR3 comprises 14 residues. As DNA, the CDR3 is TGCGCCAGCAATGATCCACTGCGCACAGATACGCAGTATTTT. Translation gives CASNDPLRTDTQYF.

The chain combines TRBV4-1 with TRBJ1-5; no clear D. V was pared by 1 base and J by 0 bases, with 16 bases between. The V gene's germline CDR1 is MGHRA and CDR2 YSYEKL. The CDR3 is made up of 18 amino acids. The chain's CDR3 is CASSQASGSTYSNQPQHF. In DNA form, the CDR3 reads TGCGCCAGCAGCCAAGCCTCCGGTTCCACCTATAGCAATCAGCCCCAGCATTTT.

The chain's CDR3 is CASRVDGELFF. Here the CDR3 DNA reads TGTGCCAGCAGAGTGGACGGGGAGCTGTTTTTT. The V gene is TRBV25-1, the J gene TRBJ2-2; D uncertain. The V and J ends lost 6 bases and 7 bases respectively, with 6 bases between them. CDR3 length: 11 amino acids. Germline V lookup: CDR1 MGHDK, CDR2 SYGVNS.

The V and J genes are TRBV28 and TRBJ1-2; D gene ambiguous. Germline V CDR1 and CDR2: MDHEN, SYDVKM. V gave up 3 bases and J gave up 4 bases, with 12 bases separating them. This CDR3 contains 14 residues. CDR3 sequence reads: CASSLAFPSYGYTF. The DNA for the CDR3 is TGTGCCAGCAGTTTGGCATTCCCAAGCTATGGCTACACCTTC.

CDR3 region: CASSSGGGIGEKLFF. Here the CDR3 DNA reads TGTGCCAGCAGCTCCGGCGGGGGAATCGGAGAAAAACTGTTTTTT. The chain carries TRBV5-5 and TRBJ1-4; D might be TRBD1 (5 bases). V was cut by 3 bases and J by 8 bases, with 17 bases left in between. CDR1 is SGHKS, CDR2 YYEKEE, per germline (reference sequence). This CDR3 is 15 amino acids long.

This chain links TRBV4-1 with TRBJ2-3; 7 positions match TRBD1. CDR1 MGHRA and CDR2 YSYEKL come from the germline V gene. CDR3 length equals 16 residues. V was pared by 1 base and J by 2 bases, with 6 bases of the junction left unmatched. CDR3 sequence: CASSQVYRGYTDTQYF. For the CDR3, the DNA is TGCGCCAGCAGCCAAGTATACAGGGGTTACACAGATACGCAGTATTTT.

This sequence joins TRBV6-1 and TRBJ2-6; 12 bases align to TRBD1. Germline CDR1 is MNHNS and CDR2 is SASEGT. The trim removed 4 bases at V and 6 bases at J, leaving 1 base unmatched. This CDR3 contains 15 residues. The CDR3 region is CASSAGQGAANVLTF. The DNA for the CDR3 is TGTGCCAGCAGTGCGGGACAGGGGGCGGCCAACGTCCTGACTTTC.

The chain joins TRBV15 to TRBJ1-2; D is undetermined. Germline loops: CDR1 LNHNV, CDR2 YYDKDF (reference sequence). This CDR3 has 13 amino acids. Trimming pared 0 bases from V and 4 bases from J, leaving 6 bases between. DNA of the CDR3: TGTGCCACCAGCAGAGATTGGCTCTATGGCTACACCTTC. Amino acid sequence: CATSRDWLYGYTF.

The chain couples TRBV5-5 to TRBJ2-5, with D perhaps matching TRBD1 (6 bases). Germline CDR1 SGHKS, CDR2 YYEKEE (reference sequence). Trimming stripped 1 base from V and 2 bases from J, with 15 bases between. This CDR3 region has 16 residues. In DNA form, the CDR3 reads TGTGCCAGCAGCTTGTGGTGGGACAAAATTCAAGAGACCCAGTACTTC. Translating it yields CASSLWWDKIQETQYF.

This clone was counted only a few times. This rearrangement joins TRBV7-9 to TRBJ2-3; D is tentatively TRBD1 or TRBD2 (5 bases each). Germline V CDR1 and CDR2: SEHNR, FQNEAQ (reference sequence). V was shortened by 5 bases and J by 0 bases, with 18 bases between the two germline ends. This CDR3 spans 17 amino acids. The CDR3 DNA reads as TGTGCCAGCAGCCCCGGGGTAGGGGAGCCTAGCACAGATACGCAGTATTTT. This codes for CASSPGVGEPSTDTQYF.

The V gene is TRBV6-1, the J gene TRBJ1-5; 7 bases fit TRBD1. Germline values: CDR1 MNHNS, CDR2 SASEGT. The length of the CDR3 is 14 residues. Trimming took 3 bases from V and 6 from J; bases not matched to a gene: 5. DNA for the CDR3: TGTGCCAGCAGTGACGTAGCAGGGGGTCAGCCCCAGCATTTT. Encoded protein: CASSDVAGGQPQHF.

Of note for this clone: An end of the junction differs from the germline gene, which may be a read error. This chain connects TRBV7-7 to TRBJ2-1; D may correspond to TRBD1 or TRBD2 (5 bases each). This CDR3 region has 13 residues. Germline V gene sequence: CDR1 SSHAT, CDR2 FNYEAQ (reference sequence). CDR3 region: CASSPGPSNEQFF. CDR3 in DNA: TGTGCTAGCAGCCCGGGGCCCTCCAATGAGCAGTTCTTC.

The chain carries TRBV7-6 and TRBJ2-3; 7 bases align to TRBD2. The CDR3 has 18 amino acids. The V gene's germline CDR1 is SGHVS and CDR2 FNYEAQ. Trimming removed 1 base from V and 0 bases from J; junction bases left unmatched: 10. CDR3 sequence: CASSLVLAGDTSTDTQYF. As DNA, the CDR3 is TGTGCCAGCAGCTTAGTCCTTGCGGGAGACACTAGCACAGATACGCAGTATTTT.

The chain uses TRBV6-1 and TRBJ2-3, with D perhaps TRBD1 or TRBD2 (5 bases each). CDR1 and CDR2 from the germline V gene are MNHNS and SASEGT. CDR3 length equals 15 residues. V lost 2 bases, J lost 4 bases, and 13 bases lay in between. This chain's CDR3 is CASSERIGAPDTQYF. The CDR3 DNA reads as TGTGCCAGCAGTGAAAGGATCGGGGCCCCAGATACGCAGTATTTT.

This clone was observed a handful of times. The chain joins TRBV6-1 to TRBJ1-5; no clear D. There are 13 residues in the CDR3. Germline loops: CDR1 MNHNS, CDR2 SASEGT. The V gene lost 8 bases and the J gene lost 0 bases, with 8 bases spanning the gap. Written as DNA, the CDR3 is TGTGCCAGCGTATCGGATAGCAATCAGCCCCAGCATTTT. Protein sequence: CASVSDSNQPQHF.

The rearrangement joins TRBV25-1 to TRBJ2-1, with TRBD2 matching 10 bases. The germline V gene has CDR1 MGHDK and CDR2 SYGVNS. The CDR3 contains 14 residues. V shed 4 bases and J 10 bases; nucleotides not matched to a gene: 7. The CDR3 bases are TGTGCCAGCAGTGGCCTAGCGGGGGCCGGGGAGCAGTTCTTC. It codes for CASSGLAGAGEQFF. Looking up the rest from reference TRBV25-1 and TRBJ2-1 gives the full variable domain: EADIYQTPRYLVIGTGKKITLECSQTMGHDKMYWYQQDPGMELHLIHYSYGVNSTEKGDLSSESTVSRIRTEHFPLTLESARPSHTSQYLCASSGLAGAGEQFFGPGTRLTVL.

This clone was recorded once. The chain couples TRBV5-1 to TRBJ2-1; TRBD2 aligns across 9 bases. The CDR3 consists of 15 residues. Unmatched junction bases numbered 2, after V lost 0 bases and J lost 4 bases. Germline V gene sequence: CDR1 SGHRS, CDR2 YFSETQ. The CDR3 is CASSLVAGGYNEQFF. Here the CDR3 DNA reads TGCGCCAGCAGCTTGGTTGCGGGAGGGTACAATGAGCAGTTCTTC.

This clone was counted between two and nine times. The rearrangement joins TRBV29-1 to TRBJ1-3; weak D call: TRBD1 (6 bases). CDR1 is SQVTM, CDR2 ANQGSEA, per germline. The CDR3 is made up of 12 amino acids. V shed 6 bases and J shed 1 base, with 7 bases lying between them. CDR3 coding DNA: TGCAGCGTGGGGGCGTCTGGAAACACCATATATTTT. Protein product: CSVGASGNTIYF.

The chain is built from TRBV5-1 and TRBJ2-1; 11 bases match TRBD2. This CDR3 comprises 17 residues. V trimming: 0 bases; J trimming: 4 bases; junction bases outside the gene matches: 6. Germline V gene sequence: CDR1 SGHRS, CDR2 YFSETQ. CDR3 amino acids: CASSLASASGGYNEQFF. CDR3 in DNA: TGCGCCAGCAGCTTGGCGTCGGCTAGCGGGGGGTACAATGAGCAGTTCTTC.

V is TRBV11-1 and J is TRBJ2-7, with D possibly matching TRBD2 (6 bases). The germline gives CDR1 SGHAT, CDR2 FQDESV (reference sequence). CDR3 length: 13 residues. V was pared by 2 bases and J by 4 bases, with 9 bases between. Here the CDR3 reads CASSLSGTYEQYF. CDR3 nucleotide sequence: TGTGCCAGCAGCTTATCGGGGACTTACGAGCAGTACTTC.